This T cell receptor (beta chain) is drawn from a study of CD8 T cells in ankylosing spondylitis. TCRdb processed the 5' RACE reads anew with MiXCR; each CDR3 protein has one entry. The sample carries approximately 90,000 distinct CDR3 sequences, about 8.3% recorded once. V lost 0 bases, J lost 7 bases, and 4 bases stayed unmatched. Looked up from germline, CDR1 is LNHNV and CDR2 is YYDKDF (reference sequence). This CDR3 is built from 14 residues. This clonotype has a count of ten or more. The source material was blood, either unsorted or a sorted T cell fraction (not recorded which). The V call is TRBV15, the J call TRBJ1-2; TRBD1 agrees at 8 bases. The TCR was taken from a male donor with ankylosing spondylitis or in good health (not recorded which). DNA for the CDR3: TGTGCCACCAGCAGAGATCTACAGGGGGGTGGCTACACCTTC. It encodes CATSRDLQGGGYTF.